This T cell receptor (beta chain) was retrieved from a study of blood T cell repertoires in COVID-19. V lost 4 bases, J lost 4 bases, and 9 bases stayed unmatched. CDR3 length: 15 residues. Germline V lookup: CDR1 LGHDT, CDR2 YNNKEL (reference sequence). Libraries were prepared by immunoSEQ multiplex PCR; TCRdb keeps only in-frame clonotypes and omits some of them. The sample has roughly 130,000 clones, approximately 84% seen once; the top ten hold more than 10%. The source is a woman in her sixties with acute or convalescent COVID-19. The sequencing input was peripheral blood. The rearrangement joins TRBV3-1 (or the pseudogene TRBV3-2) to TRBJ1-1; 7 bases line up with TRBD1. Here the CDR3 reads CASSLRTGRGTEAFF. Here the CDR3 DNA reads TGTGCCAGCAGCCTGCGGACAGGACGGGGCACTGAAGCTTTCTTT.